These 7 T cell receptor beta chains were all obtained from the same sample, sequenced in a study of CD8 T cells in ankylosing spondylitis. Using its own MiXCR run on the 5' RACE reads, TCRdb lists one record per CDR3 protein. The table has about 240,000 distinct CDR3 sequences, about 10% seen once. Source material: blood, either unsorted or a sorted T cell fraction (not recorded which). The receptors stem from a male donor with ankylosing spondylitis or in good health (not recorded which).

The gene calls are TRBV29-1 and TRBJ2-5, with D hard to call. V lost 4 bases, J lost 2 bases, and 14 bases lay in between. The CDR3 has 14 amino acids. Germline assignment: CDR1 SQVTM and CDR2 ANQGSEA. The CDR3 sequence is CSVAVGGPQETQYF. CDR3 nucleotides: TGCAGCGTTGCAGTTGGCGGCCCTCAAGAGACCCAGTACTTC.

This clonotype came up many times. The chain recombines TRBV20-1 with TRBJ1-5; no definite D call. CDR3 length: 14 residues. V was trimmed by 5 bases and J by 0 bases, leaving 11 bases between them. In germline, CDR1 is DFQATT, CDR2 SNEGSKA (reference sequence). The DNA for the CDR3 is TGCAGTGCTTACGGACGGAATAGCAATCAGCCCCAGCATTTT. This codes for CSAYGRNSNQPQHF.

This clonotype was picked up many times. The chain employs TRBV20-1 and TRBJ2-4; 12 nucleotides match TRBD2. This CDR3 contains 16 residues. Trimming took 5 bases from V and 6 from J; bases not matched to a gene: 11. Germline CDR1 and CDR2: DFQATT and SNEGSKA (reference sequence). Here the CDR3 reads CSARSTSGRVGNIQYF. The CDR3 DNA reads as TGCAGTGCTCGATCGACTAGCGGGAGAGTTGGAAACATTCAGTACTTC.

This clonotype was counted many times. The chain combines TRBV2 with TRBJ2-5; TRBD1 matches 9 bases. J lost 5 bases, V lost 5 bases, and 6 bases had no gene match. The CDR3 contains 14 residues. The V gene's germline CDR1 is SNHLY and CDR2 FYNNEI. The CDR3 DNA follows: TGTGCCAGCAGTTCGGGACAGGGTTACGAGACCCAGTACTTC. Protein: CASSSGQGYETQYF. The entire variable domain, with the rest obtained from reference TRBV2 and TRBJ2-5, is as follows: EPEVTQTPSHQVTQMGQEVILRCVPISNHLYFYWYRQILGQKVEFLVSFYNNEISEKSEIFDDQFSVERPDGSNFTLKIRSTKLEDSAMYFCASSSGQGYETQYFGPGTRLLVL.

At least ten counts were recorded for this clonotype. The V gene is TRBV5-1, the J gene TRBJ1-4; TRBD1 agrees at 11 bases. This CDR3 has 14 residues. J gave up 8 bases and V 4 bases, and 4 bases lay outside the gene matches. CDR1 is SGHRS, CDR2 YFSETQ, per germline. The CDR3 sequence is CASSGGTGGEKLFF. For the CDR3, the DNA is TGCGCCAGCAGCGGAGGGACAGGGGGAGAAAAACTGTTTTTT. The entire variable domain, with the rest obtained from reference TRBV5-1 and TRBJ1-4, is as follows: KAGVTQTPRYLIKTRGQQVTLSCSPISGHRSVSWYQQTPGQGLQFLFEYFSETQRNKGNFPGRFSGRQFSNSRSEMNVSTLELGDSALYLCASSGGTGGEKLFFGSGTQLSVL.

This clonotype was picked up many times. J is TRBJ2-4 and V is TRBV15; D call uncertain. V was clipped by 1 base and J by 8 bases, with 12 bases between them. The CDR3 loop spans 14 amino acids. The germline CDR1 and CDR2 sequences are LNHNV and YYDKDF (reference sequence). The chain's CDR3 is CATSRGRTSDIQYF. For the CDR3, the DNA is TGTGCCACCAGCAGAGGAAGGACCTCGGACATTCAGTACTTC. The whole variable domain, filled in from reference TRBV15 and TRBJ2-4, reads DAMVIQNPRYQVTQFGKPVTLSCSQTLNHNVMYWYQQKSSQAPKLLFHYYDKDFNNEADTPDNFQSRRPNTSFCFLDIRSPGLGDTAMYLCATSRGRTSDIQYFGAGTRLSVL.

V is TRBV20-1 and J is TRBJ2-5; 8 nucleotides line up with TRBD2. Trimming at V came to 5 bases and at J to 2 bases, leaving 7 bases not matched to a gene. This CDR3 has 14 residues. Germline values: CDR1 DFQATT, CDR2 SNEGSKA (reference sequence). CDR3 region: CSALAGTRQETQYF. CDR3 in DNA: TGCAGTGCTTTAGCGGGGACTCGGCAAGAGACCCAGTACTTC.